The clone carrying this T cell receptor beta chain was seen more than once but under ten times. Its antigen is still unknown. Some clones are missing from TCRdb's copy, which holds only in-frame ones; the method was immunoSEQ multiplex PCR. The sample consists of roughly 220,000 clones, 80% to 85% of them appearing once. This record belongs to a study of cytomegalovirus exposure and HLA in healthy donors. At the level of the study: A later analysis reported the approximately 120 validation repertoires used the same platform as the roughly 700 first-cohort repertoires.

V lost 6 bases, J lost 7 bases, and 19 bases lay in between. CDR1 and CDR2 (germline): MNHEY, SVGAGI. The CDR3 is 14 amino acids. Study observations and caveats: Among the CMV-associated chains, three were confirmed in vitro as specific for CMV antigens. Investigators reported over 150 TCR beta chains as tied to cytomegalovirus.

The receptor's source is a woman aged 25 to 39 in good health and CMV-seropositive. The sample consisted of PBMCs. This chain uses TRBV6-5 with TRBJ2-7; a possible D gene is TRBD2 (7 bases). The CDR3 region is CASRSGAGVREQYF. CDR3 DNA sequence: TGTGCCAGCAGAAGCGGGGCAGGGGTTAGAGAGCAGTACTTC.